What follows are 12 T cell receptor beta chains derived from one specimen sequenced in a study of T cell changes during pregnancy in multiple sclerosis. Clones were sequenced by immunoSEQ multiplex PCR, and TCRdb holds only the in-frame ones, with some missing. The sample comprises 30,000 to 40,000 clones, approximately 90% of which are singletons, and 0.7% to 1% rests with the top ten. Sequences were derived from CD4+ T cells from peripheral blood mononuclear cells, sampled in the third trimester of pregnancy. Receptor source: a female donor with multiple sclerosis, enrolled in a pregnancy study.

The rearrangement uses TRBV5-1 and TRBJ1-4; D might be TRBD1 (5 bases). Per germline, CDR1 SGHRS and CDR2 YFSETQ. Trimming pared 1 base from V and 3 bases from J, leaving 13 bases between. The CDR3 consists of 16 residues. CDR3 loop: CASSLFPQGSNEKLFF. In nucleotides, the CDR3 is TGCGCCAGCAGCTTGTTCCCCCAGGGATCTAATGAAAAACTGTTTTTT. The full variable domain, in which reference TRBV5-1 and TRBJ1-4 provide the parts outside the CDR3, is KAGVTQTPRYLIKTRGQQVTLSCSPISGHRSVSWYQQTPGQGLQFLFEYFSETQRNKGNFPGRFSGRQFSNSRSEMNVSTLELGDSALYLCASSLFPQGSNEKLFFGSGTQLSVL.

The chain uses TRBV7-2 and TRBJ2-2; TRBD1 agrees at 8 bases. Germline CDR1 is SGHTA and CDR2 is FQGNSA. The V and J ends lost 2 bases and 5 bases, in that order; junction bases with no gene match: 10. The CDR3 covers 17 residues. The CDR3 DNA follows: TGTGCCAGCAGCTTAAGGAGGCAGGGGGCGTGGACCGGGGAGCTGTTTTTT. This encodes CASSLRRQGAWTGELFF.

The gene calls are TRBV5-6 and TRBJ2-1; tentatively, D is TRBD2 (6 bases). Trimming pared 0 bases from V and 4 bases from J, leaving 23 bases between. CDR3 length equals 19 residues. CDR1 is SGHDT, CDR2 YYEEEE, per germline. The CDR3 reads CASSLAVVRRGTYYNEQFF. DNA of the CDR3: TGTGCCAGCAGCTTGGCGGTGGTGCGGAGAGGGACTTATTACAATGAGCAGTTCTTC.

The chain combines TRBV14 with TRBJ2-7; D possibly corresponds to TRBD1 (5 bases). Trimming removed 6 bases at V and 3 bases at J, with 9 bases between. This CDR3 region has 12 residues. The germline gives CDR1 SGHDN, CDR2 FVKESK. DNA of the CDR3: TGTGCCAGCAGTCTTCAGGGCTACGAGCAGTACTTC. It translates to CASSLQGYEQYF.

This chain joins TRBV10-2 and TRBJ2-1, with D perhaps matching TRBD1 (5 bases). CDR1 is WSHSY, CDR2 SAAADI, per germline. The CDR3 covers 14 residues. The CDR3 protein is CVNNCRANYNEQFF. The CDR3 DNA reads as TGCGTCAACAATTGCAGGGCCAACTACAATGAGCAGTTCTTC.

This sequence joins TRBV14 and TRBJ2-7; TRBD1 agrees at 9 bases. V gave up 2 bases and J gave up 0 bases; unmatched junction bases: 5. This CDR3 region has 16 residues. The germline CDR1 and CDR2 sequences are SGHDN and FVKESK. The CDR3 bases are TGTGCCAGCAGCCAACTTACAGGGGGCCTCTCCTACGAGCAGTACTTC. This codes for CASSQLTGGLSYEQYF. The complete variable domain, with remaining parts taken from reference TRBV14 and TRBJ2-7, reads EAGVTQFPSHSVIEKGQTVTLRCDPISGHDNLYWYRRVMGKEIKFLLHFVKESKQDESGMPNNRFLAERTGGTYSTLKVQPAELEDSGVYFCASSQLTGGLSYEQYFGPGTRLTVT.

V usage is TRBV6-5 and J usage is TRBJ1-5, with 8 bases fitting TRBD1. Germline lookup yields CDR1 MNHEY and CDR2 SVGAGI. V lost 5 bases, J lost 5 bases, and 5 bases stayed unmatched. The CDR3 consists of 14 residues. Written as DNA, the CDR3 is TGTGCCAGCAGTGTGGACAGGGCCGATCAGCCCCAGCATTTT. It is translated as CASSVDRADQPQHF.

CDR3 coding DNA: TGTGCCAGCATGGGAGAGCTCAAGAATTCACCCCTCCACTTT. It is translated as CASMGELKNSPLHF. The rearrangement joins TRBV28 to TRBJ1-6, with unresolved D. Trimming cost V 7 bases and J 7 bases, with 14 bases left between them. There are 14 residues in the CDR3. The germline V gene encodes CDR1 MDHEN and CDR2 SYDVKM.

The sample holds a few counts of this clone. The gene calls are TRBV25-1 and TRBJ2-1; D is unclear. Germline-derived CDR1 and CDR2 are MGHDK and SYGVNS. The CDR3 has 11 residues. With 3 bases removed from V and 7 bases from J, the gap between germline ends came to 4 bases. CDR3 DNA: TGTGCCAGCAGTGATCAGAATGAGCAGTTCTTC. Its translation is CASSDQNEQFF.

The V and J genes are TRBV7-9 and TRBJ2-1, with 9 positions matching TRBD2. The junction had 9 bases not matched to a gene; V was cut back by 1 base and J by 8 bases. Germline-derived CDR1 and CDR2 are SEHNR and FQNEAQ (reference sequence). CDR3 length: 16 amino acids. The CDR3 loop is CASSLEGSGSADEQFF. CDR3 DNA sequence: TGTGCCAGCAGCTTAGAAGGTAGCGGGAGCGCGGATGAGCAGTTCTTC.

V and J are TRBV6-6 and TRBJ1-1, with 7 bases that match TRBD1. CDR3 size: 13 residues. Germline lookup yields CDR1 MNHNY and CDR2 SVGAGI (reference sequence). V shed 7 bases, J shed 3 bases, and the junction held 5 bases outside the gene matches. Here the CDR3 DNA reads TGTGCCAGCACACAGGGGTATTACACTGAAGCTTTCTTT. Translated, it gives CASTQGYYTEAFF.

The genes are TRBV6-5 and TRBJ2-1, with 8 bases that match TRBD2. The CDR3 runs to 16 residues. Germline CDR1 is MNHEY and CDR2 is SVGAGI. The junction had 5 bases not matched to a gene; V was cut back by 0 bases and J by 4 bases. CDR3 protein: CASSYSAGGLYNEQFF. Here the CDR3 DNA reads TGTGCCAGCAGTTACTCCGCGGGAGGTCTTTACAATGAGCAGTTCTTC.